The 20 T cell receptor beta chains reported below all come from one sample, sequenced in a study of prognosis after radiotherapy for stage I lung cancer. With two-round multiplex PCR, TCR beta CDR3 sequences were amplified from genomic DNA. Used in first-round PCR were primers specific to each TRBV and TRBJ gene. TCRdb reanalysed the multiplex PCR reads using MiXCR and keeps one entry per CDR3 protein. The sample consists of about 51,000 distinct CDR3 sequences, roughly 36% of them appearing once. Specimen: PBMCs, collected before or after stereotactic body radiation therapy (not recorded which). The receptors were gathered from a donor aged 50 or older with non-small cell lung cancer.

This clonotype has just one count. This clone may be a read error of a much larger clone one base away. J is TRBJ2-6 and V is TRBV6-1; maybe TRBD1 (5 bases). The CDR3 has 15 amino acids. Germline V gene lookup returns CDR1 MNHNS and CDR2 SASEGT. In nucleotides, the CDR3 is TGTGCCAGCGGAGACAGTCCCTCTGGGTCCAACGTCCTGACTTTC. This encodes CASGDSPSGSNVLTF.

This clonotype was counted ten times or more. This rearrangement joins TRBV5-1 to TRBJ1-5, with D maybe TRBD1 (6 bases). This CDR3 spans 15 amino acids. Germline V gene data show CDR1 as SGHRS and CDR2 as YFSETQ. Trimming took off 1 base at V and 2 bases at J, with 10 bases between the two ends. In nucleotides, the CDR3 is TGCGCCAGCAGCTTGTCAGGGGAGGGCAATCAGCCCCAGCATTTT. Its protein product is CASSLSGEGNQPQHF.

This sequence joins TRBV6-8 and TRBJ1-1, with TRBD1 as a possible D gene (5 bases). The V gene lost 6 bases and the J gene lost 0 bases, with 11 bases spanning the gap. CDR3 size: 14 residues. Germline-derived CDR1 and CDR2 are MNHGY and SAAAGT. CDR3 amino acids: CASREDSVNTEAFF. DNA for the CDR3: TGTGCCAGCAGAGAAGACAGTGTGAACACTGAAGCTTTCTTT.

Worth noting for this clonotype: At one end, the junction sequence differs from germline, possibly due to a read error. The rearrangement uses TRBV11-3 and TRBJ2-5, with D possibly being TRBD2 (7 bases). This CDR3 spans 15 amino acids. The germline V gene encodes CDR1 SGHNT and CDR2 YENEEA. Here the CDR3 DNA reads TGTGCCAGTAGCTTAGACGGGGGGCGACAAGATACCCAGTACTTC. This sequence encodes CASSLDGGRQDTQYF.

This clonotype was picked up many times. CDR3: CASSLRGTDYEQYF. The CDR3 bases are TGTGCCAGCAGCTTGCGGGGGACTGACTACGAGCAGTACTTC. This chain uses TRBV5-4 with TRBJ2-7; D might be TRBD2 (6 bases). There are 14 residues in the CDR3. V lost 1 base, J lost 3 bases, and 11 bases lay in between. Germline V CDR1 and CDR2: SGHNT, YYREEE (reference sequence).

The rearrangement links TRBV12-3 or TRBV12-4 to TRBJ1-1, with unresolved D. V was clipped by 4 bases and J by 2 bases, with 14 bases between them. The CDR3 contains 15 residues. The CDR3 bases are TGTGCCAGCAGTTACCATACAGTGCGAAACACTGAAGCTTTCTTT. It encodes CASSYHTVRNTEAFF.

This clonotype was recorded at least ten times. This chain joins TRBV11-2 and TRBJ2-3; D call uncertain. The length of the CDR3 is 15 residues. From germline, CDR1 is SGHAT and CDR2 FQNNGV. Trimming cost V 1 base and J 7 bases, with 15 bases left between them. The CDR3 DNA is TGTGCCAGCAGCTTAGCCGGAGTTTCCGCATATACGCAGTATTTT. It translates to CASSLAGVSAYTQYF.

This sequence joins TRBV29-1 and TRBJ2-5; 7 bases agree with TRBD1. This CDR3 spans 14 amino acids. V lost 7 bases, J lost 2 bases, and 10 bases stayed unmatched. From germline, CDR1 is SQVTM and CDR2 ANQGSEA. The CDR3 is CSADADRAQETQYF. The DNA of the CDR3 is TGCAGCGCCGATGCCGACAGGGCTCAAGAGACCCAGTACTTC.

The rearrangement uses TRBV9 and TRBJ2-1; 13 positions match TRBD2. Germline CDR1 is SGDLS and CDR2 is YYNGEE. With 5 bases clipped from V and 5 bases from J, the junction kept 7 bases outside the gene matches. The CDR3 runs 16 residues. CDR3 bases: TGTGCCAGCAGTGCTCCCGGGACTAGCGGGAACAATGAGCAGTTCTTC. This sequence encodes CASSAPGTSGNNEQFF.

This clonotype was recorded many times. The rearrangement uses TRBV12-3 or TRBV12-4 and TRBJ2-7; TRBD2 matches at 14 bases. The V gene end was trimmed by 6 bases and the J gene end by 7 bases; junction bases not matched to a gene: 8. CDR3 length: 15 amino acids. CDR3 bases: TGTGCCAGCAGGGAGGGACTAGCGGGAGTCTCTGAGCAGTACTTC. This codes for CASREGLAGVSEQYF.

Comment on this clonotype: A read error may be the cause here, since a much bigger clone is one base away. The chain joins TRBV19 to TRBJ1-1; 7 bases agree with TRBD1. The CDR3 is made up of 12 amino acids. Germline CDR1 is LNHDA and CDR2 is SQIVND (reference sequence). The J segment lost 8 bases and the V segment lost 6 bases, leaving 6 bases of the junction unmatched. The CDR3 DNA is TGTGCCAGTAGCTGGGGGACAGTGGAAGCTTTCTTT. It yields the protein CASSWGTVEAFF.

The CDR3: CASSLAVVWTYYGYTF. CDR3 sequence (DNA): TGTGCCAGCAGCTTAGCGGTGGTGTGGACCTACTATGGCTACACCTTC. This rearrangement joins TRBV7-2 to TRBJ1-2; D gene unclear. The germline V gene encodes CDR1 SGHTA and CDR2 FQGNSA. Deletions cut 0 bases from V and 3 bases from J, with 14 bases between. This CDR3 spans 16 amino acids.

This clonotype has a count of ten or more. V usage is TRBV6-5 and J usage is TRBJ2-7; D not resolved. Trimming left V 2 bases short and J 6 bases short, with 14 bases between. The germline gives CDR1 MNHEY, CDR2 SVGAGI. The CDR3 contains 14 residues. In DNA, the CDR3 is TGTGCCAGCAGTTACACCCGATACGGAACCGAGCAGTACTTC. It translates to CASSYTRYGTEQYF.

This clonotype was picked up many times. J is TRBJ1-2 and V is TRBV27, with TRBD1 matching over 8 bases. CDR3 length: 14 residues. V shed 5 bases and J 7 bases; nucleotides not matched to a gene: 9. The germline gives CDR1 MNHEY, CDR2 SMNVEV (reference sequence). The CDR3 region is CASSLTGDWVGYTF. CDR3 DNA: TGTGCCAGCAGTCTGACAGGGGATTGGGTTGGCTACACCTTC.

There are many counts of this clonotype. This chain links TRBV6-5 with TRBJ1-3, with 7 bases fitting TRBD1. CDR3 length: 19 residues. V shed 2 bases, J shed 0 bases, and the junction held 13 bases outside the gene matches. Germline loops: CDR1 MNHEY, CDR2 SVGAGI. In DNA form, the CDR3 reads TGTGCCAGCAGTTACGGGGGGGACAGCTTCACCCCCTCTGGAAACACCATATATTTT. This encodes CASSYGGDSFTPSGNTIYF.

This clonotype was recorded a few times. It is likely a read error: a sequence one base away is far more abundant. In nucleotides, the CDR3 is TGTGCCAGCAGTTGGGGACTAGCGGGAGTTCGTAGTGAGCAGTACTTC. The encoded protein is CASSWGLAGVRSEQYF. V usage is TRBV6-5 and J usage is TRBJ2-7; 14 nucleotides match TRBD2. This CDR3 comprises 16 residues. After removal of 4 bases from V and 7 bases from J, the junction contained 9 bases not matched to a gene. Germline CDR1 and CDR2: MNHEY and SVGAGI.

As for this clonotype: Germline and junction disagree at one end, which may indicate a read error. V is TRBV6-1 and J is TRBJ2-2, with D possibly matching TRBD2 (5 bases). CDR3 length: 16 amino acids. The V gene's germline CDR1 is MNHNS and CDR2 SASEGT. CDR3 amino acids: CASSPSPDPNTGEMFF. The DNA for the CDR3 is TGTGCCAGCAGTCCGTCGCCAGACCCCAACACCGGGGAGATGTTTTTT.

This clonotype was seen at least ten times. The chain recombines TRBV7-2 with TRBJ2-5; TRBD1 might be the D (6 bases). The CDR3 length is 15 residues. Trimming pared 4 bases from V and 5 bases from J, leaving 17 bases between. Germline loops: CDR1 SGHTA, CDR2 FQGNSA. The CDR3 bases are TGTGCCAGCAGCTCGGTCCTAGACAGGCGGGAGACCCAGTACTTC. It translates to CASSSVLDRRETQYF.

This clonotype was counted ten times or more. The V gene is TRBV11-3, the J gene TRBJ2-1; 8 bases align to TRBD2. CDR1 SGHNT and CDR2 YENEEA come from the germline V gene. V was clipped by 2 bases and J by 5 bases; unmatched bases: 2. This CDR3 spans 14 amino acids. CDR3 sequence (DNA): TGTGCCAGCAGCTTACGAGCGGGGGACAATGAGCAGTTCTTC. Translated: CASSLRAGDNEQFF.

This clonotype was detected many times. V gene TRBV5-1 combines with J gene TRBJ2-7; 16 nucleotides align to TRBD2. The CDR3 is 18 amino acids. Germline CDR1 SGHRS, CDR2 YFSETQ. The V and J ends lost 3 bases and 7 bases, in that order; junction bases with no gene match: 13. The CDR3 DNA is TGCGCCAGCAGCTCGATCCCGGGACTAGCGGGAGGGTCTCTTGAGCAGTACTTC. This translates into CASSSIPGLAGGSLEQYF.